The 19 T cell receptor beta chains listed next were all sequenced from one sample in a study of naive and memory T cell subsets. Study-level findings and limits: Naive repertoires, especially CD8, held a few larger clonotypes, possibly memory cells re-expressing CD45RA.

These receptors are not linked to any known antigen. Both TRBC1 and TRBC2 were covered by a beta constant-region primer of two equimolar oligonucleotides. The ligated cDNA underwent four PCR rounds using SP2 and nested alpha and beta constant-region primers. MiXCR, run by TCRdb on the UMI-ligation and nested PCR reads, gives a single entry per CDR3 protein. The table includes 120,000 to 150,000 distinct CDR3 sequences, over 20% detected once. Material: naive CD4+ T cells from blood. The receptor set was obtained from a human donor in good health.

This clonotype was counted a few times. The chain has TRBV4-1 and TRBJ2-3; TRBD2 matches 11 bases. Germline V gene data show CDR1 as MGHRA and CDR2 as YSYEKL. The CDR3 loop spans 17 amino acids. V was clipped by 3 bases and J by 6 bases; unmatched bases: 11. The CDR3 region has the DNA TGCGCCAGCAGCCAGACCGGGACTAGCGGCCCCCGGGATACGCAGTATTTT. Residues: CASSQTGTSGPRDTQYF.

J is TRBJ2-7 and V is TRBV25-1; D remains unclear. CDR3 size: 12 residues. Germline V CDR1 and CDR2: MGHDK, SYGVNS. With 1 base removed from V and 5 bases from J, the gap between germline ends came to 6 bases. Here the CDR3 reads CASSEFVHEQYF. The CDR3 coding sequence is TGTGCCAGCAGTGAATTTGTCCACGAGCAGTACTTC.

The V and J genes are TRBV19 and TRBJ2-2; 10 bases are shared with TRBD2. Germline-derived CDR1 and CDR2 are LNHDA and SQIVND (reference sequence). V lost 4 bases to trimming and J lost 5 bases; unmatched junction nucleotides: 4. The CDR3 totals 15 residues. CDR3 DNA sequence: TGTGCCAGTAGTAGGGGACTAGCGAGGACCGGGGAGCTGTTTTTT. It specifies CASSRGLARTGELFF.

This clonotype was seen more than once but under ten times. The chain employs TRBV30 and TRBJ2-2, with D possibly matching TRBD2 (6 bases). Looked up from germline, CDR1 is GTSNPN and CDR2 is SVGIG (reference sequence). The CDR3 extends over 13 amino acids. Trimming took off 4 bases at V and 6 bases at J, with 12 bases between the two ends. The CDR3 DNA follows: TGTGCCTGGACCAAGGAGGGACCCGGGGAGCTGTTTTTT. This encodes CAWTKEGPGELFF.

This clonotype was observed a few times. The V and J genes are TRBV7-2 and TRBJ2-4; D is uncertain. This CDR3 has 17 residues. Germline V gene lookup returns CDR1 SGHTA and CDR2 FQGNSA. The ends were cut back, 0 bases at V and 0 bases at J, with 12 bases in the middle. The CDR3 DNA reads as TGTGCCAGCAGCTTAGCGGGTACAGCGCTAGCCAAAAACATTCAGTACTTC. Translating it yields CASSLAGTALAKNIQYF.

CDR3: CASSPLGAGINEQFF. The CDR3 nucleotides are TGTGCCAGCAGTCCCCTAGGAGCGGGGATCAATGAGCAGTTCTTC. This chain joins TRBV28 and TRBJ2-1, with TRBD2 identical over 7 bases. Germline lookup yields CDR1 MDHEN and CDR2 SYDVKM. The CDR3 consists of 15 residues. With 5 bases clipped from V and 6 bases from J, the junction kept 10 bases outside the gene matches. Full variable domain (outside the CDR3, taken from reference TRBV28 and TRBJ2-1): DVKVTQSSRYLVKRTGEKVFLECVQDMDHENMFWYRQDPGLGLRLIYFSYDVKMKEKGDIPEGYSVSREKKERFSLILESASTNQTSMYLCASSPLGAGINEQFFGPGTRLTVL.

The chain's CDR3 is CASSESGVPQETQYF. In DNA form, the CDR3 reads TGTGCCAGCAGTGAATCAGGGGTTCCCCAAGAGACCCAGTACTTC. The rearrangement uses TRBV6-1 and TRBJ2-5, with D possibly being TRBD1 (6 bases). The ends were cut back, 2 bases at V and 1 base at J, with 11 bases in the middle. The germline V gene has CDR1 MNHNS and CDR2 SASEGT. This CDR3 region has 15 residues.

In this sample, this clonotype turned up many times. V and J are TRBV12-3 or TRBV12-4 and TRBJ2-7; D possibly corresponds to TRBD2 (5 bases). There are 12 residues in the CDR3. Trimming stripped 5 bases from V and 3 bases from J, with 8 bases between. Here the CDR3 reads CASSRRSYEQYF. The CDR3 DNA reads as TGTGCCAGCAGTCGGAGGAGCTACGAGCAGTACTTC.

This clonotype was observed a few times. The chain has TRBV20-1 and TRBJ2-4, with D perhaps matching TRBD2 (5 bases). Germline CDR1 is DFQATT and CDR2 is SNEGSKA (reference sequence). This CDR3 contains 14 residues. Trimming left V 5 bases short and J 8 bases short, with 19 bases between. The CDR3 DNA reads as TGCAGTGCTGATATGCTCAGTGGAGGAGACATTCAGTACTTC. It translates to CSADMLSGGDIQYF.

This rearrangement joins TRBV5-1 to TRBJ2-7; TRBD2 matches 7 bases. The CDR3 sequence is 15 residues long. V lost 3 bases and J lost 2; bases outside the gene matches: 8. Germline loops: CDR1 SGHRS, CDR2 YFSETQ. The CDR3 reads CASSSNAGVTYEQYF. CDR3 coding DNA: TGCGCCAGCAGCTCAAATGCGGGAGTCACCTACGAGCAGTACTTC.

This clonotype occurred a few times. The chain employs TRBV12-3 or TRBV12-4 and TRBJ1-4; 10 bases are a match to TRBD1. The CDR3 is 14 amino acids. The V segment lost 8 bases and the J segment 7 bases; nucleotides outside the gene matches: 7. The CDR3 loop reads CASAPWTGGEKLFF. The CDR3 bases are TGTGCCAGCGCGCCCTGGACAGGGGGTGAAAAACTGTTTTTT.

Only a few counts were recorded for this clonotype. This chain links TRBV7-2 with TRBJ2-7; D ambiguous. CDR1 and CDR2 (germline): SGHTA, FQGNSA. CDR3 length: 14 residues. V lost 0 bases to trimming and J lost 6 bases, with 12 bases between them. Here the CDR3 DNA reads TGTGCCAGCAGCTTAGCTTCACTGACGGCCGAGCAGTACTTC. It yields the protein CASSLASLTAEQYF.

With regard to this clonotype: One end of the junction is discordant with germline, which a read error may explain. The chain employs TRBV24-1 and TRBJ1-5, with D maybe TRBD1 (5 bases). Germline-derived CDR1 and CDR2 are KGHDR and SFDVKD. There are 13 residues in the CDR3. The CDR3 sequence: CATSDWGNQPQHF. The CDR3, as DNA: TGTGCCACCAGTGATTGGGGCAATCAGCCCCAGCATTTC.

This clonotype was seen many times. The chain has TRBV5-1 and TRBJ2-5; possibly TRBD1 for D (5 bases). The V gene's germline CDR1 is SGHRS and CDR2 YFSETQ. The CDR3 spans 16 residues. V shed 0 bases and J shed 4 bases, with 16 bases lying between them. DNA for the CDR3: TGCGCCAGCAGCTTGGCCACGGACCCAAGGGGAGAGACCCAGTACTTC. Translated, it gives CASSLATDPRGETQYF. The full variable domain, completed using reference TRBV5-1 and TRBJ2-5, is KAGVTQTPRYLIKTRGQQVTLSCSPISGHRSVSWYQQTPGQGLQFLFEYFSETQRNKGNFPGRFSGRQFSNSRSEMNVSTLELGDSALYLCASSLATDPRGETQYFGPGTRLLVL.

As DNA, the CDR3 is TGTGCCAGCAGCCGGGACACTGAAGCTTTCTTT. Protein product: CASSRDTEAFF. V usage is TRBV6-5 and J usage is TRBJ1-1; D is undetermined. Trimming pared 6 bases from V and 3 bases from J, leaving 5 bases between. Germline assignment: CDR1 MNHEY and CDR2 SVGAGI. There are 11 residues in the CDR3.

This chain links TRBV20-1 with TRBJ2-3; 8 positions agree with TRBD1. Germline CDR1 DFQATT, CDR2 SNEGSKA (reference sequence). The CDR3 totals 12 residues. Trimming took 8 bases from V and 4 from J; bases not matched to a gene: 5. CDR3 DNA: TGCAGTCTAGCAGGGGGCGCAGATACGCAGTATTTT. This codes for CSLAGGADTQYF.

The CDR3 here is CGGGRNYGYTF. CDR3 nucleotide sequence: TGTGGGGGAGGCCGGAATTATGGCTACACCTTC. This rearrangement joins TRBV9 to TRBJ1-2, with D unclear. Germline V lookup: CDR1 SGDLS, CDR2 YYNGEE. The CDR3 extends over 11 amino acids.

The chain uses TRBV6-6 and TRBJ2-1; 8 nucleotides match TRBD1. This CDR3 spans 13 amino acids. Trimming at V came to 10 bases and at J to 6 bases, leaving 8 bases not matched to a gene. Germline V lookup: CDR1 MNHNY, CDR2 SVGAGI (reference sequence). CDR3 in amino acids: CATRTGISNEQFF. Written as DNA, the CDR3 is TGTGCCACCCGGACAGGGATTAGCAATGAGCAGTTCTTC.

This clonotype was counted once. The chain uses TRBV6-2 or TRBV6-3 and TRBJ1-5; 7 bases are shared with TRBD1. V was clipped by 5 bases and J by 11 bases; unmatched bases: 15. This CDR3 comprises 15 residues. Germline V lookup: CDR1 MNHEY, CDR2 SVGEGT. The CDR3 is CASSPSSGQNTAQHF. CDR3 coding DNA: TGTGCCAGCAGTCCGAGCTCGGGACAGAATACCGCCCAGCATTTT.